A single sample gave rise to the 3 T cell receptor beta chains below, sequenced in a study of T cell responses to AZD1222 COVID-19 vaccine. Clones were read by immunoSEQ multiplex PCR, and TCRdb kept only the in-frame ones, dropping some. Of fewer than 100,000 clones listed, about nine tenths are singletons. This sample comprised peripheral blood, obtained 28 days after the second AZD1222 dose. Receptors were obtained from an adult who received the AZD1222 COVID-19 vaccine.

The gene calls are TRBV19 and TRBJ1-4; D is unclear. V lost 5 bases and J lost 4, with 5 bases in between. The V gene's germline CDR1 is LNHDA and CDR2 SQIVND (reference sequence). The CDR3 has 12 residues. The CDR3 spells CASSYLNEKLFF. CDR3 DNA sequence: TGTGCCAGTAGTTACCTTAATGAAAAACTGTTTTTT.

The chain recombines TRBV6-5 with TRBJ1-4; D not certain. The CDR3 sequence is 13 residues long. Trimming pared 5 bases from V and 5 bases from J, leaving 9 bases between. Germline V gene data show CDR1 as MNHEY and CDR2 as SVGAGI. CDR3 in amino acids: CASSLDGNEKLFF. In nucleotides, the CDR3 is TGTGCCAGCAGTCTTGACGGGAATGAAAAACTGTTTTTT.

This sequence joins TRBV12-3 or TRBV12-4 and TRBJ2-1; D is undetermined. This CDR3 is built from 12 residues. The V end lost 6 bases, the J end lost 2 bases, and 5 bases lay between the germline ends. The CDR3 loop is CASRGPYNEQFF. CDR3 DNA sequence: TGTGCCAGCAGGGGCCCCTACAATGAGCAGTTCTTC.